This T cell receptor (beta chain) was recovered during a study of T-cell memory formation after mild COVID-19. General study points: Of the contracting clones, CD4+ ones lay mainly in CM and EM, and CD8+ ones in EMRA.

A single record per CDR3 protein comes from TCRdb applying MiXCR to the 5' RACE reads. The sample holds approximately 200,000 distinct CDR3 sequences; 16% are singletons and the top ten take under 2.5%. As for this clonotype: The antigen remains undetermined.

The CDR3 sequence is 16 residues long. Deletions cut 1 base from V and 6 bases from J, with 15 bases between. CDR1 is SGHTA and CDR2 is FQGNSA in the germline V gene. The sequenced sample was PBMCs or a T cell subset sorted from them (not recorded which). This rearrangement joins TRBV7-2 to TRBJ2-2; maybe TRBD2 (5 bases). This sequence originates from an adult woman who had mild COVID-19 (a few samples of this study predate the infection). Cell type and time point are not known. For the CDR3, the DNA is TGTGCCAGCAGCTTAGTCGGGATGGGGAGCGCCGGGGAGCTGTTTTTT. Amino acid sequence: CASSLVGMGSAGELFF.